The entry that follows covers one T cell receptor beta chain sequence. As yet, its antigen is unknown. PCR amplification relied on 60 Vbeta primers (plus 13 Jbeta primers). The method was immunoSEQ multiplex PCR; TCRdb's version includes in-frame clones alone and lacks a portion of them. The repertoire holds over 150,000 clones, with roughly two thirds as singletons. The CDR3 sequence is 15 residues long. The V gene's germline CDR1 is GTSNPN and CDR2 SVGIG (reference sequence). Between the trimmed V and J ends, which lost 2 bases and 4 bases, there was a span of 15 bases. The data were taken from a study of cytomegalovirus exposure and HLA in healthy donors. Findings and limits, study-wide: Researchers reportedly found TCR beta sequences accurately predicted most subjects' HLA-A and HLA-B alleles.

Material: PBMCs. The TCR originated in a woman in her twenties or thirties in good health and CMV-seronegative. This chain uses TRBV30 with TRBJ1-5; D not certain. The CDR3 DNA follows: TGTGCCTGGAGTATCGTCGGGATCCCTAATCAGCCCCAGCATTTT. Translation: CAWSIVGIPNQPQHF. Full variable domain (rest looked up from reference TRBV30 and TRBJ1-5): SQTIHQWPATLVQPVGSPLSLECTVEGTSNPNLYWYRQAAGRGLQLLFYSVGIGQISSEVPQNLSASRPQDRQFILSSKKLLLSDSGFYLCAWSIVGIPNQPQHFGDGTRLSIL.